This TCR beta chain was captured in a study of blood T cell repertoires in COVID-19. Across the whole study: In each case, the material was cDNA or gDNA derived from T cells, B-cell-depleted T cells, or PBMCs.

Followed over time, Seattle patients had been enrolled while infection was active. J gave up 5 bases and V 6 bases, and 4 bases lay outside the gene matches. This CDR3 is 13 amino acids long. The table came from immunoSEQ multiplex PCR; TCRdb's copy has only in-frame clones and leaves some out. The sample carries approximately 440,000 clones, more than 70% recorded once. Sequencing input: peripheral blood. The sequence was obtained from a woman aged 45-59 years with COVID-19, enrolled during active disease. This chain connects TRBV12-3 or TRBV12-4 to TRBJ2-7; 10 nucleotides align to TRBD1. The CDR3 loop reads CASSFGQGDEQYF. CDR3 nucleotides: TGTGCCAGCAGCTTCGGACAGGGGGACGAGCAGTACTTC.